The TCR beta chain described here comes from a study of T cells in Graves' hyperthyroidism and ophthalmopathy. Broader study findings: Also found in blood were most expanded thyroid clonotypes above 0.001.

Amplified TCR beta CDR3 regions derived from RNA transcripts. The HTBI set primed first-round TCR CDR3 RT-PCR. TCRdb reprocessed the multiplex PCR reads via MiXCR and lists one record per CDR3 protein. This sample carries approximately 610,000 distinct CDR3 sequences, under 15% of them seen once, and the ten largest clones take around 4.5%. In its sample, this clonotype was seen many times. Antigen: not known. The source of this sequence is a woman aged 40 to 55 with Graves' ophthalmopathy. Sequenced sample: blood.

CDR3 nucleotide sequence: TGTGCCTGGAGTGTAATCGGGGGGAACAAAGCTTTCTTT. This sequence encodes CAWSVIGGNKAFF. V and J are TRBV30 and TRBJ1-1; tentative D call: TRBD1 (5 bases). V gave up 0 bases and J gave up 9 bases, with 14 bases separating them. The germline gives CDR1 GTSNPN, CDR2 SVGIG (reference sequence). This CDR3 has 13 residues.